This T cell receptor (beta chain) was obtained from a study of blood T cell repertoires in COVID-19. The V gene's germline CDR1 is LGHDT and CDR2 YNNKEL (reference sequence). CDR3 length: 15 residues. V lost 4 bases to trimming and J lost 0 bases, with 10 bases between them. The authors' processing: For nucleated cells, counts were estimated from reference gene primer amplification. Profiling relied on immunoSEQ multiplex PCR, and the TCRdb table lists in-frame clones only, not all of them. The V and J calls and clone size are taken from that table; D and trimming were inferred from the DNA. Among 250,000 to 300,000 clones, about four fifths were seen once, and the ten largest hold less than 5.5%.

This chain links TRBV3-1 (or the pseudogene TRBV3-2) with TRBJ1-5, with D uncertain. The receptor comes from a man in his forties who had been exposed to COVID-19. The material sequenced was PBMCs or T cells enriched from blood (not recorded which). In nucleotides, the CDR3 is TGTGCCAGCAGCCTTGGACTGAATAGCAATCAGCCCCAGCATTTT. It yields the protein CASSLGLNSNQPQHF.